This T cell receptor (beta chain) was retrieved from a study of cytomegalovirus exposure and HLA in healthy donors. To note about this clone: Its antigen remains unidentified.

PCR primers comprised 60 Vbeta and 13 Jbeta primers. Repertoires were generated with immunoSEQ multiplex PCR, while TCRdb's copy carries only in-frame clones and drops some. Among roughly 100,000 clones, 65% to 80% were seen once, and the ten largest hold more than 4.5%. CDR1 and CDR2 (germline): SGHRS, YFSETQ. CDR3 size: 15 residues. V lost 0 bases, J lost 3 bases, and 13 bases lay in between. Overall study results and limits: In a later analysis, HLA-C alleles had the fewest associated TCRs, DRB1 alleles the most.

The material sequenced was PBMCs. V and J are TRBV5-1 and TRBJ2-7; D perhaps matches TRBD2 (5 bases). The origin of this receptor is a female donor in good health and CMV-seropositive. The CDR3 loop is CASSLGRRGGYEQYF. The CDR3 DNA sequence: TGCGCCAGCAGCTTGGGGCGGAGAGGAGGCTACGAGCAGTACTTC.